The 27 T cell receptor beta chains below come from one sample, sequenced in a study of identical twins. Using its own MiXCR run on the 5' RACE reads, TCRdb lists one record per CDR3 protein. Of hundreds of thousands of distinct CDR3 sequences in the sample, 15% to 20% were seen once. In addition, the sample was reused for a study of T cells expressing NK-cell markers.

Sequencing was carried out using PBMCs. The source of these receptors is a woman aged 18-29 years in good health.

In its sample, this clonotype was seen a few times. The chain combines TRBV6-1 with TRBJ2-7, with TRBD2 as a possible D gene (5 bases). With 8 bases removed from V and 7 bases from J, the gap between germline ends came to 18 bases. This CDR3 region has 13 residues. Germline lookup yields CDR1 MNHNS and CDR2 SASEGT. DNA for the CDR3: TGTGCCAGCGCATCTACTGGATGGGAGGAGCAGTACTTC. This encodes CASASTGWEEQYF.

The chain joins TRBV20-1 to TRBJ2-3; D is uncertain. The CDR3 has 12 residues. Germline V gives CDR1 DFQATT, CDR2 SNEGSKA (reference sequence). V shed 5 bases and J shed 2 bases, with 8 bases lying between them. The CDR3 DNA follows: TGCAGTGCTCTTACCCACACAGATACGCAGTATTTT. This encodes CSALTHTDTQYF.

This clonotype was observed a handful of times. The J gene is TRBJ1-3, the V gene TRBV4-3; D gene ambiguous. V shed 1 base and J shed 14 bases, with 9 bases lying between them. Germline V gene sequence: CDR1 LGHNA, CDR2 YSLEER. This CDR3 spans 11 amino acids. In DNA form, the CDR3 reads TGCGCCAGCAGCCAAGCAACAGCACTATATTTT. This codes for CASSQATALYF.

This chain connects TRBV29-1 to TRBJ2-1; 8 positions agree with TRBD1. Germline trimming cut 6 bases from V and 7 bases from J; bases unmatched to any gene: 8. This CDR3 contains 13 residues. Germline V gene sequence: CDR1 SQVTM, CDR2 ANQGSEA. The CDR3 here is CSVRTGSQNEQFF. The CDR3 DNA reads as TGCAGCGTGCGGACAGGGTCGCAGAATGAGCAGTTCTTC.

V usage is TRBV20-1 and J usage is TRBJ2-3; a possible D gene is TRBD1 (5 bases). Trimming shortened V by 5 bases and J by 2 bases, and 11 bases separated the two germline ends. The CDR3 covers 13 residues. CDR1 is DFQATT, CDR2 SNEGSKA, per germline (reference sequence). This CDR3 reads CSAPGIYTDTQYF. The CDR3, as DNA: TGCAGTGCTCCAGGGATTTACACAGATACGCAGTATTTT.

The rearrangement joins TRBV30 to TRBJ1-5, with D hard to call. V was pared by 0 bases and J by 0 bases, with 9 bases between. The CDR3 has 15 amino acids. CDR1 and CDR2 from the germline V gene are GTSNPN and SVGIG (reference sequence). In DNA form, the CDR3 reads TGTGCCTGGAGTGTGGGAATACTTAGCAATCAGCCCCAGCATTTT. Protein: CAWSVGILSNQPQHF.

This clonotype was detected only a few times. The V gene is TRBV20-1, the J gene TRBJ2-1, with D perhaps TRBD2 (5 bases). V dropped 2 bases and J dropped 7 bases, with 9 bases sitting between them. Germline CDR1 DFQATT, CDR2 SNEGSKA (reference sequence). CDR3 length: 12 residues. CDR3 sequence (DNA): TGCAGTGCTAGACGTCGGGAAAATGAGCAGTTCTTC. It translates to CSARRRENEQFF.

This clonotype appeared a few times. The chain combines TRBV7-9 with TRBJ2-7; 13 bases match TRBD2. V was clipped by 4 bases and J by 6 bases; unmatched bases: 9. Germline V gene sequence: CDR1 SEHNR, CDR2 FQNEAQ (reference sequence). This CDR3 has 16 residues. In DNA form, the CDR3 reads TGTGCCAGCAGCTCGCCCGAGACTAGCGGGAGGCCCGAGCAGTACTTC. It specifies CASSSPETSGRPEQYF.

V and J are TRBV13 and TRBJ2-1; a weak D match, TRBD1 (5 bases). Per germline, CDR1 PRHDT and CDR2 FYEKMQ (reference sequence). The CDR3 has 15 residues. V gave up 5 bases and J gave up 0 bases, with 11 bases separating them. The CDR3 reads CASSTPQGSYNEQFF. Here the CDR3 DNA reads TGTGCCAGCAGCACACCGCAGGGCTCCTACAATGAGCAGTTCTTC.

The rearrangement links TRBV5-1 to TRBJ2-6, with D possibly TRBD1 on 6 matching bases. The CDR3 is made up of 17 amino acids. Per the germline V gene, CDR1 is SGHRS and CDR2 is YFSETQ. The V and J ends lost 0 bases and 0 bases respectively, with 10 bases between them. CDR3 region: CASSLDREGSGANVLTF. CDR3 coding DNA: TGCGCCAGCAGCTTGGACAGGGAAGGCTCTGGGGCCAACGTCCTGACTTTC.

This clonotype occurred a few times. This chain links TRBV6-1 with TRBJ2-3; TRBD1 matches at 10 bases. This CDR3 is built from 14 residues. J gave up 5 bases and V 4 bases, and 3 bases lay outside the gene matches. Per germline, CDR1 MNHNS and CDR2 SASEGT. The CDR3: CASSARDRGDTQYF. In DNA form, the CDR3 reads TGTGCCAGCAGTGCCCGGGACAGGGGAGATACGCAGTATTTT.

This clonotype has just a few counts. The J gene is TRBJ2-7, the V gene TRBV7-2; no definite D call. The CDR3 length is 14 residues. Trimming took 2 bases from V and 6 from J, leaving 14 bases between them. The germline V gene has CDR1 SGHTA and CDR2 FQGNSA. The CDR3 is CASSLLGSPSEQYF. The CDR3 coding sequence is TGTGCCAGCAGCTTATTGGGATCCCCCTCCGAGCAGTACTTC.

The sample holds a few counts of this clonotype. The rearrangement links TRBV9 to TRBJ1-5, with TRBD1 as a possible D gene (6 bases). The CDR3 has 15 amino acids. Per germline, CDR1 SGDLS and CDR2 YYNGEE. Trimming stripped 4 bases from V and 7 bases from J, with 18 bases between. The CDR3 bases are TGTGCCAGCAGCCCGGGAGGGGGGTTGGGCCAGCCCCAGCATTTT. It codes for CASSPGGGLGQPQHF.

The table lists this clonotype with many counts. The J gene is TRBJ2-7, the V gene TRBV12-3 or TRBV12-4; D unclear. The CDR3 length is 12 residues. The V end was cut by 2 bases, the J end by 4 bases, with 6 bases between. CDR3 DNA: TGTGCCAGCAGTTTAACTTTGTACGAGCAGTACTTC. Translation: CASSLTLYEQYF.

The DNA for the CDR3 is TGCAGTGCTATAAGGGGCCCTAGCTCCTACAATGAGCAGTTCTTC. Its protein is CSAIRGPSSYNEQFF. The chain recombines TRBV20-1 with TRBJ2-1; D possibly corresponds to TRBD1 (5 bases). Germline V gene data show CDR1 as DFQATT and CDR2 as SNEGSKA (reference sequence). Trimming shortened V by 4 bases and J by 0 bases, and 13 bases separated the two germline ends. This CDR3 is 15 amino acids long.

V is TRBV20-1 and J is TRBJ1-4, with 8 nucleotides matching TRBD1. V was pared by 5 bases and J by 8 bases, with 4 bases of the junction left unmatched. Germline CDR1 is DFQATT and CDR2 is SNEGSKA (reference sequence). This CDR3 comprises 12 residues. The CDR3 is CSAWTGPEKLFF. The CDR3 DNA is TGCAGTGCTTGGACAGGGCCCGAAAAACTGTTTTTT.

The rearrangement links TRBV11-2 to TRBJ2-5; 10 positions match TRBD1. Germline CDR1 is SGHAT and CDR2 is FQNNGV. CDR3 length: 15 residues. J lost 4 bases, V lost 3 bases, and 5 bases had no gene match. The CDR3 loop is CASSFLDRGGETQYF. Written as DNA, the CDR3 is TGTGCCAGCAGCTTCTTGGACAGGGGGGGAGAGACCCAGTACTTC.

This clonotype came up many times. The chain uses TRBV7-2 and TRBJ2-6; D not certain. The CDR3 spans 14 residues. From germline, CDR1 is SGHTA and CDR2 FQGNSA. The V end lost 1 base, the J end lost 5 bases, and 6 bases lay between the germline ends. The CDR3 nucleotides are TGTGCCAGCAGCTTAGAGGTGTGGGCCAACGTCCTGACTTTC. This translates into CASSLEVWANVLTF. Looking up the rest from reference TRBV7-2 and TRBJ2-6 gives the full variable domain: GAGVSQSPSNKVTEKGKDVELRCDPISGHTALYWYRQSLGQGLEFLIYFQGNSAPDKSGLPSDRFSAERTGGSVSTLTIQRTQQEDSAVYLCASSLEVWANVLTFGAGSRLTVL.

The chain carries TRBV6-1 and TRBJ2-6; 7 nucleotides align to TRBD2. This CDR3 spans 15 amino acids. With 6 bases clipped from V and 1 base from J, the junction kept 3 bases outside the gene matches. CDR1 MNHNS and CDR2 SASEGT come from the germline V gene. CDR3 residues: CASRRGGSGANVLTF. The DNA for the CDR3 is TGTGCCAGCAGAAGGGGAGGGTCTGGGGCCAACGTCCTGACTTTC.

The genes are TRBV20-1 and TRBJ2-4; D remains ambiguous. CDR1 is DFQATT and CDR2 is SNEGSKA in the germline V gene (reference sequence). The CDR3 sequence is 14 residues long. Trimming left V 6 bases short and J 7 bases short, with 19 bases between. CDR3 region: CSASKQGAPNIQYF. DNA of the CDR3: TGCAGTGCCTCCAAACAAGGCGCCCCCAACATTCAGTACTTC.

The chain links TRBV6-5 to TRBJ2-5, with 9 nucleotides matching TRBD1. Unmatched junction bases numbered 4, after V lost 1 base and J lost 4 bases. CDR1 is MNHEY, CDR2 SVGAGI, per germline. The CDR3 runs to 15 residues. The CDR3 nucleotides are TGTGCCAGCAGTTACTATGGGACAGGGTTAGAGACCCAGTACTTC. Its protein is CASSYYGTGLETQYF.

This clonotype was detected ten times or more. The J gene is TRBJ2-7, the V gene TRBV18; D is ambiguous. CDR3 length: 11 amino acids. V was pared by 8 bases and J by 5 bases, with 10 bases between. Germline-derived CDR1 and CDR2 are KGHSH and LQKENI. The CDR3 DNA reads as TGTGCCAGCAGCCCCGGTGACGAGCAGTACTTC. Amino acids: CASSPGDEQYF.

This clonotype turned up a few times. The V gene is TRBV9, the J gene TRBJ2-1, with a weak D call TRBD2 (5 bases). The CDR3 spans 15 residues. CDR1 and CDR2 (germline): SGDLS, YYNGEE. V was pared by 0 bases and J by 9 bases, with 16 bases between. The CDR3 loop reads CASSVAPWGEGEQFF. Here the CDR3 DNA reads TGTGCCAGCAGCGTAGCCCCATGGGGTGAGGGTGAGCAGTTCTTC.

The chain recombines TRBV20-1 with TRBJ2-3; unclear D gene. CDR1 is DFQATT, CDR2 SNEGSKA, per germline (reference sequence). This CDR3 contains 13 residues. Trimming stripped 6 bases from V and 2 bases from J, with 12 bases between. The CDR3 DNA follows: TGCAGTGCCGGCTGGCGAGACACAGATACGCAGTATTTT. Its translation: CSAGWRDTDTQYF.

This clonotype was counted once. The chain's CDR3 is CASSPLDRITDTQYF. CDR3 bases: TGTGCCAGCAGTCCACTAGACAGGATCACAGATACGCAGTATTTT. The chain links TRBV27 to TRBJ2-3; a possible D gene is TRBD1 (6 bases). Per the germline V gene, CDR1 is MNHEY and CDR2 is SMNVEV (reference sequence). The CDR3 loop spans 15 amino acids. Trimming cost V 5 bases and J 2 bases, with 14 bases left between them.

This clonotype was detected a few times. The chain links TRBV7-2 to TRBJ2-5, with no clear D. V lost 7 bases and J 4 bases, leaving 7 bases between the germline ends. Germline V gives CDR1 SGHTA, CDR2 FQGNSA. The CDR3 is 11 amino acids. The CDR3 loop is CASTSTETQYF. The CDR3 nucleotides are TGTGCCAGCACCTCTACAGAGACCCAGTACTTC.

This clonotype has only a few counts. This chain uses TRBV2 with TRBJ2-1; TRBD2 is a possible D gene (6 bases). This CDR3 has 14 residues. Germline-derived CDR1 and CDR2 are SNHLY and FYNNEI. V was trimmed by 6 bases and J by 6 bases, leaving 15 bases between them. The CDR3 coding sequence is TGTGCCAGCAGCCAAACTAGCTGGGGCAATGAGCAGTTCTTC. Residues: CASSQTSWGNEQFF.